The 21 T cell receptor beta chains presented below share a single source sample, sequenced in a study of cytomegalovirus exposure and HLA in healthy donors. In the PCR, 60 Vbeta and 13 Jbeta primers were used. Assay: immunoSEQ multiplex PCR; the TCRdb copy retains only in-frame clones and omits some. The data contain about 86,000 clones, around three quarters of them singletons. The sequencing input was PBMCs. The receptors originated from a man in his sixties in good health and CMV-seronegative.

This clone was picked up a small number of times. The V gene is TRBV29-1, the J gene TRBJ2-3; 8 bases are a match to TRBD1. This CDR3 is built from 12 residues. V shed 5 bases, J shed 12 bases, and the junction held 10 bases outside the gene matches. The germline gives CDR1 SQVTM, CDR2 ANQGSEA. The CDR3 reads CSVPRDRRLQYF. Written as DNA, the CDR3 is TGCAGCGTTCCCCGGGACAGGCGGCTTCAGTATTTT.

DNA for the CDR3: TGTGCCAGCAGCTTAAGGCCGAGCGGGAGCTCCCATGAGCAGTTCTTC. It yields the protein CASSLRPSGSSHEQFF. The V and J genes are TRBV11-2 and TRBJ2-1; TRBD2 aligns across 8 bases. Germline V gene data show CDR1 as SGHAT and CDR2 as FQNNGV. The CDR3 is 16 amino acids. Trimming took 2 bases from V and 8 from J; bases not matched to a gene: 11.

This chain joins TRBV5-5 and TRBJ2-7; D perhaps matches TRBD1 (5 bases). Trimming took 2 bases from V and 2 from J, leaving 11 bases between them. Germline assignment: CDR1 SGHKS and CDR2 YYEKEE (reference sequence). There are 14 residues in the CDR3. The DNA for the CDR3 is TGTGCCAGCAGCTTACAGGTGAACACCTACGAGCAGTACTTC. This codes for CASSLQVNTYEQYF. Variable domain in full (rest from reference TRBV5-5 and TRBJ2-7): DAGVTQSPTHLIKTRGQQVTLRCSPISGHKSVSWYQQVLGQGPQFIFQYYEKEERGRGNFPDRFSARQFPNYSSELNVNALLLGDSALYLCASSLQVNTYEQYFGPGTRLTVT.

This chain connects TRBV29-1 to TRBJ2-3; D remains unclear. The germline V and J ends were trimmed by 6 bases and 0 bases, with 10 bases remaining between them. This CDR3 is 13 amino acids long. CDR1 and CDR2 (germline): SQVTM, ANQGSEA. The CDR3 DNA follows: TGCAGCGTGACAATTACTAGCACAGATACGCAGTATTTT. It is translated as CSVTITSTDTQYF.

This clone has just a few counts. In DNA form, the CDR3 reads TGTGCCAGCAGCCTACTAGCAAACAATGAGCAGTTCTTC. This codes for CASSLLANNEQFF. The V and J genes are TRBV5-6 and TRBJ2-1; tentative D call: TRBD2 (6 bases). The CDR3 runs 13 residues. Trimming shortened V by 4 bases and J by 5 bases, and 10 bases separated the two germline ends. Germline values: CDR1 SGHDT, CDR2 YYEEEE.

DNA of the CDR3: TGTGCCAGCTCACGACCGGGACAGGAGTCCTACGAGCAGTACTTC. This translates into CASSRPGQESYEQYF. J is TRBJ2-7 and V is TRBV18; 8 nucleotides line up with TRBD1. Germline V gives CDR1 KGHSH, CDR2 LQKENI. The CDR3 consists of 15 residues. V shed 4 bases and J 1 base; nucleotides not matched to a gene: 6.

V and J are TRBV6-5 and TRBJ1-2; TRBD1 agrees at 9 bases. Per the germline V gene, CDR1 is MNHEY and CDR2 is SVGAGI. With V trimmed by 6 bases and J by 4 bases, 6 bases remained unmatched. The CDR3 is made up of 14 amino acids. In DNA, the CDR3 is TGTGCCAGCAGGAACAGGGGGCTCGGCTATGGCTACACCTTC. Translating gives CASRNRGLGYGYTF.

This chain joins TRBV30 and TRBJ2-6; tentatively, D is TRBD1 (5 bases). Trimming removed 0 bases from V and 4 bases from J, with 10 bases in between. The CDR3 has 15 residues. Germline V gene sequence: CDR1 GTSNPN, CDR2 SVGIG (reference sequence). CDR3 amino acids: CAWSVKGVGANVLTF. The CDR3 nucleotides read TGTGCCTGGAGTGTGAAAGGGGTCGGGGCCAACGTCCTGACTTTC.

The V and J genes are TRBV19 and TRBJ1-1, with TRBD1 matching over 9 bases. Unmatched junction bases numbered 7, after V lost 5 bases and J lost 0 bases. This CDR3 region has 16 residues. CDR1 LNHDA and CDR2 SQIVND come from the germline V gene (reference sequence). For the CDR3, the DNA is TGTGCCAGTAGTCCCGCCGGGACAGGGATGAACACTGAAGCTTTCTTT. Translation: CASSPAGTGMNTEAFF.

The chain employs TRBV4-3 and TRBJ2-5; D uncertain. Trimming cost V 0 bases and J 1 base, with 3 bases left between them. Germline V gives CDR1 LGHNA, CDR2 YSLEER. The length of the CDR3 is 13 residues. DNA for the CDR3: TGCGCCAGCAGCCAAGAAGCCCAAGAGACCCAGTACTTC. Its protein product is CASSQEAQETQYF.

This chain connects TRBV29-1 to TRBJ2-1; 10 bases agree with TRBD2. Germline V CDR1 and CDR2: SQVTM, ANQGSEA. Trimming cost V 4 bases and J 6 bases; bases outside gene matches: 3. The CDR3 covers 13 residues. The CDR3 nucleotides read TGCAGCGTTGCGGCTAGCGGGGGCAATGAGCAGTTCTTC. It encodes CSVAASGGNEQFF.

The V gene is TRBV28, the J gene TRBJ2-3; 15 bases are a match to TRBD2. J gave up 1 base and V 5 bases, and 4 bases lay outside the gene matches. CDR1 and CDR2 (germline): MDHEN, SYDVKM. The CDR3 covers 17 residues. The CDR3 loop is CASSTGLAGGGTDTQYF. As DNA, the CDR3 is TGTGCCAGCAGTACCGGACTAGCGGGAGGGGGCACAGATACGCAGTATTTT.

This sequence joins TRBV29-1 and TRBJ2-3, with D perhaps TRBD1 (5 bases). The CDR3 covers 15 residues. V was pared by 0 bases and J by 6 bases, with 16 bases between. CDR1 is SQVTM and CDR2 is ANQGSEA in the germline V gene. The CDR3: CSVEDRQRGTDTQYF. The CDR3 region has the DNA TGCAGCGTTGAAGATCGGCAAAGGGGAACCGATACGCAGTATTTT.

The chain has TRBV5-1 and TRBJ1-6, with D possibly being TRBD1 (5 bases). Germline V gene lookup returns CDR1 SGHRS and CDR2 YFSETQ. This CDR3 spans 15 amino acids. V was cut by 0 bases and J by 6 bases, with 10 bases left in between. For the CDR3, the DNA is TGCGCCAGCAGCTTGGTCCAGGGATCTAATTCACCCCTCCACTTT. Its protein product is CASSLVQGSNSPLHF.

The chain combines TRBV11-2 with TRBJ1-2, with 7 positions matching TRBD1. The CDR3 consists of 16 residues. The V segment lost 8 bases and the J segment 1 base; nucleotides outside the gene matches: 13. The germline V gene encodes CDR1 SGHAT and CDR2 FQNNGV. This chain's CDR3 is CASAPSGTVNNYGYTF. The DNA for the CDR3 is TGTGCCAGCGCGCCATCCGGGACAGTGAATAACTATGGCTACACCTTC.

CDR3 loop: CASSPMSEPTEAFF. As DNA, the CDR3 is TGTGCCAGTAGCCCTATGTCCGAACCCACTGAAGCTTTCTTT. This chain uses TRBV19 with TRBJ1-1; no definite D call. Germline V gene lookup returns CDR1 LNHDA and CDR2 SQIVND (reference sequence). The CDR3 has 14 residues. V dropped 6 bases and J dropped 4 bases, with 15 bases sitting between them. The entire variable domain, with the rest obtained from reference TRBV19 and TRBJ1-1, is as follows: DGGITQSPKYLFRKEGQNVTLSCEQNLNHDAMYWYRQDPGQGLRLIYYSQIVNDFQKGDIAEGYSVSREKKESFPLTVTSAQKNPTAFYLCASSPMSEPTEAFFGQGTRLTVV.

V and J are TRBV6-4 and TRBJ2-7; D is ambiguous. This CDR3 has 10 amino acids. V lost 8 bases, J lost 5 bases, and 7 bases lay in between. Germline-derived CDR1 and CDR2 are MRHNA and SNTAGT. Here the CDR3 DNA reads TGTGCCAGCTCCGTCGACGAGCAGTACTTC. The encoded protein is CASSVDEQYF.

This chain connects TRBV10-3 to TRBJ2-1; tentative D call: TRBD1 (7 bases). The germline CDR1 and CDR2 sequences are ENHRY and SYGVKD. The CDR3 has 18 residues. V dropped 2 bases and J dropped 4 bases, with 21 bases sitting between them. The CDR3 DNA follows: TGTGCCATCAGTGAGCCCCTAGCGAGGGGGCTATCGTACAATGAGCAGTTCTTC. It translates to CAISEPLARGLSYNEQFF.

The rearrangement links TRBV5-1 to TRBJ2-3, with 12 bases lining up with TRBD2. After removal of 0 bases from V and 9 bases from J, the junction contained 2 bases not matched to a gene. The V gene's germline CDR1 is SGHRS and CDR2 YFSETQ. CDR3 size: 14 residues. This chain's CDR3 is CASSLGLAGETQYF. The DNA of the CDR3 is TGCGCCAGCAGCTTGGGACTAGCGGGGGAGACGCAGTATTTT.

The chain combines TRBV10-1 with TRBJ2-7; 8 bases fit TRBD2. The germline V gene encodes CDR1 WNHNN and CDR2 SYGVQD (reference sequence). This CDR3 has 14 residues. The ends lost 5 bases at V and 2 bases at J; junction bases unmatched: 5. The CDR3 reads CASSTGGGTYEQYF. The DNA of the CDR3 is TGCGCCAGCAGTACCGGGGGGGGCACCTACGAGCAGTACTTC.

The table lists this clone with a count of one. The chain is built from TRBV6-5 and TRBJ2-2; tentative D call: TRBD2 (5 bases). Germline CDR1 and CDR2: MNHEY and SVGAGI. The CDR3 is 14 amino acids. With 4 bases removed from V and 0 bases from J, the gap between germline ends came to 6 bases. CDR3 amino acids: CASSWGANTGELFF. The CDR3 DNA sequence: TGTGCCAGCAGTTGGGGAGCGAACACCGGGGAGCTGTTTTTT.